One and the same sample provided the 31 T cell receptor beta chains below, sequenced in a study of blood T cell repertoires in COVID-19. Profiled with immunoSEQ multiplex PCR; TCRdb holds only in-frame clones, not every one. The sample includes approximately 150,000 clones, roughly four fifths of them seen just once. The sequencing sample was made of peripheral blood. These receptor sequences come from a man aged 60 to 75 with active or convalescent COVID-19.

This clone was detected only once. The V gene is TRBV7-2, the J gene TRBJ2-1; tentatively, D is TRBD2 (5 bases). V was pared by 4 bases and J by 6 bases, with 13 bases between. The CDR3 length is 14 residues. Germline CDR1 and CDR2: SGHTA and FQGNSA. CDR3 bases: TGTGCCAGCAGCTATACGGGATTATCCAATGAGCAGTTCTTC. Its protein is CASSYTGLSNEQFF.

Here the CDR3 reads CASSSSGRSGELFF. Here the CDR3 DNA reads TGTGCCAGCAGCTCTAGCGGGAGATCCGGGGAGCTGTTTTTT. The chain employs TRBV7-9 and TRBJ2-2; TRBD2 agrees at 10 bases. From germline, CDR1 is SEHNR and CDR2 FQNEAQ (reference sequence). Losses at the gene ends were 4 bases for V and 6 bases for J; bases not matched to a gene: 2. CDR3 length: 14 residues. The variable domain in full, with the rest retrieved from reference TRBV7-9 and TRBJ2-2, is DTGVSQNPRHKITKRGQNVTFRCDPISEHNRLYWYRQTLGQGPEFLTYFQNEAQLEKSRLLSDRFSAERPKGSFSTLEIQRTEQGDSAMYLCASSSSGRSGELFFGEGSRLTVL.

V gene TRBV5-6 combines with J gene TRBJ2-3; D call uncertain. The V end lost 4 bases, the J end lost 2 bases, and 2 bases lay between the germline ends. Germline V gives CDR1 SGHDT, CDR2 YYEEEE. The CDR3 sequence is 11 residues long. This CDR3 is CASSLTDTQYF. The CDR3 coding sequence is TGTGCCAGCAGCCTCACAGATACGCAGTATTTT.

In this sample, this clone turned up a few times. The chain recombines TRBV19 with TRBJ1-5, with no clear D. The germline V and J ends were trimmed by 4 bases and 0 bases, with 10 bases remaining between them. The CDR3 length is 15 residues. Per the germline V gene, CDR1 is LNHDA and CDR2 is SQIVND (reference sequence). The DNA of the CDR3 is TGTGCCAGTAGTAGACTAGAGACTAGCAATCAGCCCCAGCATTTT. Protein sequence: CASSRLETSNQPQHF.

CDR3 DNA sequence: TGTGCCAGTAGGGTAATCCAGGGAACCTATGGCTACACCTTC. Its translation: CASRVIQGTYGYTF. The V call is TRBV19, the J call TRBJ1-2, with a possible D match to TRBD1 (5 bases). The CDR3 contains 14 residues. Trimming took off 6 bases at V and 4 bases at J, with 15 bases between the two ends. Germline V gene lookup returns CDR1 LNHDA and CDR2 SQIVND (reference sequence). The full variable domain, rest sourced from reference TRBV19 and TRBJ1-2, is DGGITQSPKYLFRKEGQNVTLSCEQNLNHDAMYWYRQDPGQGLRLIYYSQIVNDFQKGDIAEGYSVSREKKESFPLTVTSAQKNPTAFYLCASRVIQGTYGYTFGSGTRLTVV.

V usage is TRBV19 and J usage is TRBJ2-3; possibly TRBD2 for D (7 bases). Germline lookup yields CDR1 LNHDA and CDR2 SQIVND (reference sequence). The CDR3 loop spans 14 amino acids. The ends were cut back, 3 bases at V and 6 bases at J, with 13 bases in the middle. CDR3 sequence: CASSMGGQRDTQYF. Here the CDR3 DNA reads TGTGCCAGTAGTATGGGGGGGCAAAGGGATACGCAGTATTTT.

V and J are TRBV4-2 and TRBJ2-1, with 10 bases aligning to TRBD2. This CDR3 contains 17 residues. From germline, CDR1 is LGHNA and CDR2 YNFKEQ. Losses at the gene ends were 0 bases for V and 3 bases for J; bases not matched to a gene: 5. The chain's CDR3 is CASSQELAGTLYNEQFF. Written as DNA, the CDR3 is TGTGCCAGCAGCCAAGAACTAGCGGGGACACTCTACAATGAGCAGTTCTTC.

CDR3 in amino acids: CASSQDPGAYEQYF. The DNA of the CDR3 is TGTGCCAGCAGCCAAGACCCAGGGGCCTACGAGCAGTACTTC. V and J are TRBV4-2 and TRBJ2-7; possibly TRBD1 for D (6 bases). V was trimmed by 0 bases and J by 2 bases, leaving 8 bases between them. The CDR3 is made up of 14 amino acids. CDR1 is LGHNA and CDR2 is YNFKEQ in the germline V gene.

The chain uses TRBV5-1 and TRBJ2-1; 7 nucleotides line up with TRBD1. This CDR3 contains 15 residues. The V segment lost 4 bases and the J segment 12 bases; nucleotides outside the gene matches: 16. The germline V gene has CDR1 SGHRS and CDR2 YFSETQ. The CDR3 coding sequence is TGCGCCAGCAGCGAGACCGGGACAGCCGCGATCAGGCAGTTCTTC. It encodes CASSETGTAAIRQFF.

The chain joins TRBV11-2 to TRBJ1-1; 7 bases fit TRBD1. The germline CDR1 and CDR2 sequences are SGHAT and FQNNGV. There are 14 residues in the CDR3. V lost 3 bases, J lost 6 bases, and 7 bases stayed unmatched. The CDR3 spells CASSFVGQGAEAFF. The CDR3 DNA sequence: TGTGCCAGCAGCTTCGTTGGGCAGGGGGCTGAAGCTTTCTTT.

The genes are TRBV18 and TRBJ1-3; 10 bases line up with TRBD1. With 0 bases clipped from V and 4 bases from J, the junction kept 9 bases outside the gene matches. CDR3 length equals 18 residues. Germline V gives CDR1 KGHSH, CDR2 LQKENI. The CDR3 here is CASSPPGQGLPRGNTIYF. DNA of the CDR3: TGTGCCAGCTCACCACCGGGACAGGGGTTACCGAGAGGAAACACCATATATTTT.

V gene TRBV5-4 combines with J gene TRBJ2-3; perhaps TRBD2 as D (7 bases). This CDR3 is built from 14 residues. The V end lost 4 bases, the J end lost 2 bases, and 11 bases lay between the germline ends. Germline assignment: CDR1 SGHNT and CDR2 YYREEE (reference sequence). CDR3 residues: CASSRGGVTDTQYF. The CDR3 DNA sequence: TGTGCCAGCAGCCGAGGGGGGGTCACAGATACGCAGTATTTT.

This clone was seen only once. The V and J genes are TRBV5-6 and TRBJ2-7; 13 bases are a match to TRBD2. The length of the CDR3 is 18 residues. CDR1 and CDR2 from the germline V gene are SGHDT and YYEEEE. V was clipped by 4 bases and J by 3 bases; unmatched bases: 13. The CDR3 DNA follows: TGTGCCAGCAGCCTAAGACAGGCCGGGACTAGCGGGGACTACGAGCAGTACTTC. Protein sequence: CASSLRQAGTSGDYEQYF.

The chain recombines TRBV2 with TRBJ2-1; 12 positions match TRBD2. The CDR3 extends over 16 amino acids. CDR1 and CDR2 (germline): SNHLY, FYNNEI. Unmatched junction bases numbered 9, after V lost 5 bases and J lost 7 bases. CDR3 sequence reads: CASSPRLAGAGNEQFF. CDR3 sequence (DNA): TGTGCCAGCAGTCCCCGACTAGCGGGAGCTGGGAATGAGCAGTTCTTC.

The CDR3 region is CASSLSDYGYTF. CDR3 in DNA: TGTGCCAGCAGTTTATCGGACTATGGCTACACCTTC. The chain uses TRBV28 and TRBJ1-2; D gene uncertain. Germline-derived CDR1 and CDR2 are MDHEN and SYDVKM. The CDR3 is made up of 12 amino acids. Trimming removed 1 base from V and 3 bases from J, with 3 bases in between.

Turning to this clone: The junction shows a germline mismatch at one end, possibly a read error. This rearrangement joins TRBV2 to TRBJ2-1; 9 bases are shared with TRBD1. The CDR3 sequence is 12 residues long. Germline V lookup: CDR1 SNHLY, CDR2 FYNNEI. CDR3 sequence reads: CASLRPGQGYIF. The CDR3, as DNA: TGTGCCAGCCTCCGGCCCGGACAGGGGTACATCTTC.

This chain joins TRBV7-6 and TRBJ1-4; 9 bases are shared with TRBD1. Germline CDR1 reads SGHVS; CDR2 reads FNYEAQ. The V segment lost 0 bases and the J segment 7 bases; nucleotides outside the gene matches: 6. The CDR3 sequence is 16 residues long. The CDR3 spells CASSLAADRGIEKLFF. The CDR3 nucleotides are TGTGCCAGCAGCTTAGCGGCGGACAGGGGTATTGAAAAACTGTTTTTT.

CDR3 loop: CASGRDGAGEQYF. The CDR3 DNA reads as TGTGCCAGCGGCCGGGACGGTGCGGGAGAGCAGTACTTC. V usage is TRBV6-2 or TRBV6-3 and J usage is TRBJ2-7; a possible D gene is TRBD2 (6 bases). With 8 bases removed from V and 7 bases from J, the gap between germline ends came to 18 bases. The CDR3 is 13 residues long. CDR1 is MNHEY and CDR2 is SVGEGT in the germline V gene.

This clone was found a few times. The DNA for the CDR3 is TGTGCCAGCAGCCCCCGGACAGTCTCTGGAAACACCATATATTTT. As protein: CASSPRTVSGNTIYF. J is TRBJ1-3 and V is TRBV9, with D maybe TRBD1 (6 bases). CDR3 length equals 15 residues. The germline V gene encodes CDR1 SGDLS and CDR2 YYNGEE. V was cut by 4 bases and J by 0 bases, with 11 bases left in between.

V is TRBV7-9 and J is TRBJ1-5; D is possibly TRBD1 (6 bases). Germline V CDR1 and CDR2: SEHNR, FQNEAQ (reference sequence). The CDR3 covers 14 residues. Trimming left V 5 bases short and J 9 bases short, with 17 bases between. The DNA of the CDR3 is TGTGCCAGCAGCCCTGGGACACCCGGCCTGCCCCAGCATTTT. This gives the protein CASSPGTPGLPQHF. The full variable domain, with the rest looked up from reference TRBV7-9 and TRBJ1-5, is DTGVSQNPRHKITKRGQNVTFRCDPISEHNRLYWYRQTLGQGPEFLTYFQNEAQLEKSRLLSDRFSAERPKGSFSTLEIQRTEQGDSAMYLCASSPGTPGLPQHFGDGTRLSIL.

CDR3 coding DNA: TGTGCCAGCAGCCGTGAGTACAATGAGCAGTTCTTC. Translation gives CASSREYNEQFF. The rearrangement uses TRBV7-9 and TRBJ2-1; D is unclear. This CDR3 is built from 12 residues. Germline CDR1 reads SEHNR; CDR2 reads FQNEAQ (reference sequence). Trimming took off 5 bases at V and 4 bases at J, with 6 bases between the two ends.

The rearrangement joins TRBV18 to TRBJ2-7; D uncertain. CDR3 size: 14 residues. The V and J ends lost 0 bases and 4 bases respectively, with 10 bases between them. Germline V CDR1 and CDR2: KGHSH, LQKENI. This chain's CDR3 is CASSPPRSVYEQYF. DNA for the CDR3: TGTGCCAGCTCACCACCGAGAAGTGTATACGAGCAGTACTTC.

The chain uses TRBV24-1 and TRBJ1-1; 9 bases match TRBD1. The V gene's germline CDR1 is KGHDR and CDR2 SFDVKD. The trim removed 1 base at V and 6 bases at J, leaving 8 bases unmatched. CDR3 size: 16 residues. Here the CDR3 reads CATSDLRGTGIAEAFF. CDR3 nucleotide sequence: TGTGCCACCAGTGATTTAAGAGGGACAGGGATTGCTGAAGCTTTCTTT.

This clone has only one observation. The gene calls are TRBV6-2 or TRBV6-3 and TRBJ1-2; D might be TRBD1 (6 bases). V lost 4 bases, J lost 8 bases, and 11 bases lay in between. The CDR3 runs 12 residues. Germline CDR1 and CDR2: MNHEY and SVGEGT. CDR3 nucleotide sequence: TGTGCCAGCAGTTCTCAGGGGATCGGCTACACCTTC. It specifies CASSSQGIGYTF.

J is TRBJ2-7 and V is TRBV4-2; tentatively, D is TRBD2 (6 bases). The CDR3 sequence is 15 residues long. CDR1 LGHNA and CDR2 YNFKEQ come from the germline V gene. V was shortened by 0 bases and J by 6 bases, with 15 bases between the two germline ends. CDR3 residues: CASSQDGRGELEQYF. DNA of the CDR3: TGTGCCAGCAGCCAAGATGGGCGGGGAGAGCTCGAGCAGTACTTC.

CDR3 amino acids: CASSLATGQTFYGYTF. In DNA, the CDR3 is TGCGCCAGCAGCTTGGCCACGGGACAGACCTTCTATGGCTACACCTTC. The chain combines TRBV5-1 with TRBJ1-2; 7 positions match TRBD1. The CDR3 consists of 16 residues. V trimming: 0 bases; J trimming: 4 bases; junction bases outside the gene matches: 9. The germline CDR1 and CDR2 sequences are SGHRS and YFSETQ. Using reference TRBV5-1 and TRBJ1-2 for the parts outside the CDR3, the full variable domain is KAGVTQTPRYLIKTRGQQVTLSCSPISGHRSVSWYQQTPGQGLQFLFEYFSETQRNKGNFPGRFSGRQFSNSRSEMNVSTLELGDSALYLCASSLATGQTFYGYTFGSGTRLTVV.

The chain uses TRBV3-1 (or the pseudogene TRBV3-2) and TRBJ2-3, with a possible D match to TRBD2 (6 bases). V shed 8 bases and J shed 1 base, with 10 bases lying between them. Germline V gives CDR1 LGHDT, CDR2 YNNKEL (reference sequence). CDR3 length equals 13 residues. CDR3 sequence reads: CASAGRRTDTQYF. The DNA for the CDR3 is TGTGCCAGCGCGGGACGTCGCACAGATACGCAGTATTTT.

This clone is medium-sized in the sample. The rearrangement links TRBV6-1 to TRBJ2-7; TRBD2 matches at 10 bases. The germline CDR1 and CDR2 sequences are MNHNS and SASEGT. This CDR3 has 15 amino acids. With V trimmed by 2 bases and J by 0 bases, 1 base remained unmatched. CDR3 sequence: CASSERLAGSYEQYF. The CDR3 nucleotides are TGTGCCAGCAGTGAACGACTAGCGGGCTCCTACGAGCAGTACTTC.

This chain uses TRBV2 with TRBJ1-5, with unresolved D. The V end lost 2 bases, the J end lost 4 bases, and 12 bases lay between the germline ends. Germline loops: CDR1 SNHLY, CDR2 FYNNEI. CDR3 length equals 15 residues. The DNA for the CDR3 is TGTGCCAGCAGTGAAATGGTTTGGCAAAATCAGCCCCAGCATTTT. It translates to CASSEMVWQNQPQHF.

This sequence joins TRBV11-2 and TRBJ1-6; 7 bases map to TRBD1. The germline V gene has CDR1 SGHAT and CDR2 FQNNGV. This CDR3 has 20 amino acids. The V and J ends lost 0 bases and 6 bases, in that order; junction bases with no gene match: 17. The CDR3 loop is CASSLDRGGGLIGLNSPLHF. Written as DNA, the CDR3 is TGTGCCAGCAGCTTAGATCGAGGAGGGGGCCTCATCGGACTTAATTCACCCCTCCACTTT.

This clone was recorded only once. The rearrangement joins TRBV27 to TRBJ2-7, with no clear D. Trimming took 5 bases from V and 1 from J, leaving 9 bases between them. The germline V gene encodes CDR1 MNHEY and CDR2 SMNVEV (reference sequence). CDR3 length: 13 residues. DNA for the CDR3: TGTGCCAGCAGTACTTCCAGGTCCTACGAGCAGTACTTC. Encoded protein: CASSTSRSYEQYF.